This T cell receptor beta chain was documented in a study of cytomegalovirus exposure and HLA in healthy donors. In the case of this clone: Its antigen is undetermined.

Study-level points and caveats: Among TCR beta chains, those listed as cytomegalovirus-associated numbered over 150. One later analysis, an examination of the 90 to 150 validation repertoires, found that first-cohort TCR clusters tended to co-occur in them. Rarity held for most TCR sequences, but there were some public TCRs that occurred in many donors.

Profiled with immunoSEQ multiplex PCR; TCRdb holds only in-frame clones, not every one. The sample has 100,000 to 150,000 clones, roughly 95% seen once. The approximately 120-subject validation cohort, separate from the approximately 670-subject first cohort, included the donors. This CDR3 has 16 amino acids. The V gene's germline CDR1 is SGDLS and CDR2 YYNGEE. Trimming pared 3 bases from V and 7 bases from J, leaving 23 bases between. Sample: PBMCs. This sequence originates from a man between 18 and 35 years old in good health and CMV-seronegative. V is TRBV9 and J is TRBJ2-7, with D tentatively TRBD1 (7 bases). Here the CDR3 reads CASSASGGQGGGEQYF. The DNA of the CDR3 is TGTGCCAGCAGCGCTTCTGGGGGTCAGGGGGGAGGTGAGCAGTACTTC.